Listed here are 28 T cell receptor beta chains from one sample, sequenced in a study of early T cells in non-severe SARS-CoV-2 infection. Each CDR3 protein gets one entry after TCRdb re-called the 5' RACE reads with MiXCR. Here the sample spans 35,000 to 50,000 distinct CDR3 sequences, around 5.8% being singletons. The sequences come from whole blood, collected at baseline. The source is an adult who was a healthcare worker with PCR-confirmed SARS-CoV-2 infection or an uninfected control (not recorded which).

In nucleotides, the CDR3 is TGCGCCAGCAGCTTGACAGGGGGTACAGCGCGCGAGCAGTACTTC. Translated, it gives CASSLTGGTAREQYF. This chain links TRBV5-1 with TRBJ2-7, with 8 bases lining up with TRBD1. The germline gives CDR1 SGHRS, CDR2 YFSETQ. The V gene end was trimmed by 1 base and the J gene end by 6 bases; junction bases not matched to a gene: 9. CDR3 size: 15 residues.

This clonotype was observed many times. The rearrangement joins TRBV7-6 to TRBJ2-1, with 11 nucleotides matching TRBD2. Germline V gene data show CDR1 as SGHVS and CDR2 as FNYEAQ. The V gene end was trimmed by 3 bases and the J gene end by 4 bases; junction bases not matched to a gene: 11. The CDR3 has 18 residues. CDR3 in DNA: TGTGCCAGCAGCTTTAGGATAGCGGGAGGGCAACCTTACAATGAGCAGTTCTTC. Translated: CASSFRIAGGQPYNEQFF.

This clonotype appeared a few times. This sequence joins TRBV5-1 and TRBJ2-1; D gene uncertain. The CDR3 has 16 amino acids. V lost 0 bases and J 0 bases, leaving 10 bases between the germline ends. Germline CDR1 is SGHRS and CDR2 is YFSETQ. CDR3: CASSLVGRSSYNEQFF. The CDR3 nucleotides read TGCGCCAGCAGCTTGGTCGGACGGTCCTCCTACAATGAGCAGTTCTTC.

This clonotype came up many times. This chain links TRBV7-3 with TRBJ2-3; 7 bases match TRBD2. V dropped 1 base and J dropped 4; count of bases not matched to a gene: 5. The CDR3 has 15 residues. Germline V gene sequence: CDR1 SGHTA, CDR2 FQGTGA. This CDR3 is CASSLRVGGSDTQYF. The CDR3 DNA reads as TGTGCCAGCAGCTTAAGGGTCGGGGGGTCAGATACGCAGTATTTT.

The rearrangement joins TRBV20-1 to TRBJ2-3; D possibly corresponds to TRBD1 (7 bases). Germline CDR1 DFQATT, CDR2 SNEGSKA (reference sequence). Trimming took off 6 bases at V and 0 bases at J, with 16 bases between the two ends. This CDR3 has 15 amino acids. Here the CDR3 DNA reads TGCAGTGCCAGGGGGGCAAGTACTAGCACAGATACGCAGTATTTT. Its protein product is CSARGASTSTDTQYF.

This clonotype was counted at least ten times. The CDR3 sequence is CSGGGSTDTQYF. The CDR3, as DNA: TGCAGCGGGGGGGGCAGCACAGATACGCAGTATTTT. The rearrangement links TRBV29-1 to TRBJ2-3; D might be TRBD2 (7 bases). The CDR3 has 12 residues. Germline values: CDR1 SQVTM, CDR2 ANQGSEA. Trimming cost V 7 bases and J 0 bases, with 8 bases left between them.

The V and J genes are TRBV5-1 and TRBJ2-3; 8 nucleotides agree with TRBD2. The CDR3 runs to 15 residues. Trimming cost V 0 bases and J 8 bases; bases outside gene matches: 8. CDR1 is SGHRS, CDR2 YFSETQ, per germline. CDR3 region: CASSLENSGSATQYF. The CDR3 nucleotides are TGCGCCAGCAGCTTGGAGAACAGCGGGAGTGCTACGCAGTATTTT.

This clonotype was seen repeatedly, ten times or more. V gene TRBV10-3 combines with J gene TRBJ2-5; tentatively, D is TRBD1 or TRBD2 (5 bases each). V was trimmed by 5 bases and J by 4 bases, leaving 11 bases between them. Germline loops: CDR1 ENHRY, CDR2 SYGVKD. CDR3 length equals 13 residues. The CDR3 DNA sequence: TGTGCCATCAGTCAAACAGGAGGAGAGACCCAGTACTTC. Its protein product is CAISQTGGETQYF.

In this sample, this clonotype turned up many times. CDR3 protein: CASSRDRGNTDTQYF. As DNA, the CDR3 is TGTGCCAGCAGCCGGGACAGGGGTAACACAGATACGCAGTATTTT. The chain couples TRBV7-2 to TRBJ2-3; 10 nucleotides agree with TRBD1. After removal of 5 bases from V and 2 bases from J, the junction contained 4 bases not matched to a gene. The germline V gene encodes CDR1 SGHTA and CDR2 FQGNSA. The CDR3 is 15 amino acids.

Notes on this clonotype: A much larger clone differs from this one at a single base, so this may be a read error. The CDR3: CASNGPTGELFF. The CDR3, as DNA: TGTGCCAGCAATGGGCCCACCGGGGAGCTGTTTTTT. The chain links TRBV6-1 to TRBJ2-2; D ambiguous. Germline V gene data show CDR1 as MNHNS and CDR2 as SASEGT. V was clipped by 7 bases and J by 4 bases, with 7 bases between them. The CDR3 totals 12 residues.

This clonotype was counted many times. The rearrangement joins TRBV27 to TRBJ2-3, with TRBD1 matching 9 bases. There are 15 residues in the CDR3. V gave up 2 bases and J gave up 5 bases; unmatched junction bases: 5. Per the germline V gene, CDR1 is MNHEY and CDR2 is SMNVEV (reference sequence). The CDR3, as DNA: TGTGCCAGCAGTTTAGGGACAGGGTCTAGAGATACGCAGTATTTT. Translated: CASSLGTGSRDTQYF.

In this sample, this clonotype turned up many times. The J gene is TRBJ2-1, the V gene TRBV20-1; maybe TRBD2 (6 bases). Trimming took 6 bases from V and 3 from J, leaving 18 bases between them. The CDR3 sequence is 15 residues long. Germline values: CDR1 DFQATT, CDR2 SNEGSKA (reference sequence). The CDR3 DNA reads as TGCAGTGCCCCAGATGCGGGAACGGACTACAATGAGCAGTTCTTC. This encodes CSAPDAGTDYNEQFF.

This clonotype was detected a few times. One junction end disagrees with the germline gene, perhaps due to a read error. The CDR3 here is CASSLGPVPNTEAFF. DNA for the CDR3: TGCGCCAGCAGTTTAGGCCCCGTCCCGAACACTGAAGCTTTCTTT. The rearrangement joins TRBV12-3 or TRBV12-4 to TRBJ1-1; D ambiguous. The CDR3 length is 15 residues.

In its sample, this clonotype was seen a few times. This chain links TRBV7-2 with TRBJ1-5; D remains ambiguous. This CDR3 has 12 residues. The V end was cut by 3 bases, the J end by 8 bases, with 8 bases between. Per germline, CDR1 SGHTA and CDR2 FQGNSA. The CDR3 sequence: CASSLDDKPQHF. The CDR3, as DNA: TGTGCCAGCAGCTTGGACGACAAGCCCCAGCATTTT.

The sample holds many counts of this clonotype. The rearrangement uses TRBV20-1 and TRBJ2-3, with no clear D. V shed 3 bases and J shed 5 bases, with 9 bases lying between them. Germline V lookup: CDR1 DFQATT, CDR2 SNEGSKA (reference sequence). This CDR3 has 12 amino acids. The CDR3 nucleotides are TGCAGTGCTAGCGGCGGCAGAGATACGCAGTATTTT. The encoded protein is CSASGGRDTQYF.

This clonotype was observed many times. This chain uses TRBV6-2 or TRBV6-3 with TRBJ2-1, with D possibly matching TRBD2 (7 bases). CDR3 length: 15 residues. Germline-derived CDR1 and CDR2 are MNHEY and SVGEGT. V was cut by 2 bases and J by 8 bases, with 16 bases left in between. The CDR3: CASSYGGGSWDEQFF. The CDR3 DNA sequence: TGTGCCAGCAGTTACGGGGGGGGCAGTTGGGATGAGCAGTTCTTC.

The sample holds many counts of this clonotype. The V call is TRBV7-9, the J call TRBJ1-1; the D gene is possibly TRBD1 (6 bases). This CDR3 has 13 amino acids. V was clipped by 8 bases and J by 1 base, with 11 bases between them. The germline V gene has CDR1 SEHNR and CDR2 FQNEAQ (reference sequence). The DNA of the CDR3 is TGTGCCAGCGACAGGCCAGCGAACACTGAAGCTTTCTTT. Encoded protein: CASDRPANTEAFF.

The chain carries TRBV7-9 and TRBJ1-2; TRBD1 aligns across 9 bases. Germline CDR1 and CDR2: SEHNR and FQNEAQ (reference sequence). The CDR3 length is 20 residues. Trimming cost V 5 bases and J 6 bases; bases outside gene matches: 25. This CDR3 is CASSRARSSTRDREVDGYTF. The DNA of the CDR3 is TGTGCCAGCAGCCGGGCCCGATCCTCGACACGGGACAGGGAGGTTGATGGCTACACCTTC.

This clonotype was recorded many times. V is TRBV7-2 and J is TRBJ1-3, with 7 bases identical to TRBD1. Germline CDR1 SGHTA, CDR2 FQGNSA. The junction had 5 bases not matched to a gene; V was cut back by 5 bases and J by 4 bases. This CDR3 is built from 14 residues. Written as DNA, the CDR3 is TGTGCCAGCAGCCCAGGGGGGTACGGAAACACCATATATTTT. It yields the protein CASSPGGYGNTIYF.

At least ten counts were recorded for this clonotype. The rearrangement links TRBV7-6 to TRBJ2-7; 9 bases match TRBD1. V lost 4 bases, J lost 6 bases, and 13 bases stayed unmatched. The CDR3 runs 16 residues. Germline values: CDR1 SGHVS, CDR2 FNYEAQ. This CDR3 is CASSSIPGTGTLEQYF. CDR3 DNA: TGTGCCAGCAGCTCCATTCCCGGGACAGGGACTCTCGAGCAGTACTTC. Full variable domain (remainder filled in from reference TRBV7-6 and TRBJ2-7): GAGVSQSPRYKVTKRGQDVALRCDPISGHVSLYWYRQALGQGPEFLTYFNYEAQQDKSGLPNDRFSAERPEGSISTLTIQRTEQRDSAMYRCASSSIPGTGTLEQYFGPGTRLTVT.

This clonotype was counted many times. The chain carries TRBV20-1 and TRBJ1-1, with 7 bases lining up with TRBD1. CDR1 and CDR2 from the germline V gene are DFQATT and SNEGSKA (reference sequence). The CDR3 has 13 amino acids. With 4 bases clipped from V and 1 base from J, the junction kept 3 bases outside the gene matches. The CDR3 bases are TGCAGTGCTACCAGGACAGGGAACACTGAAGCTTTCTTT. This gives the protein CSATRTGNTEAFF.

This clonotype has a handful of counts. The rearrangement links TRBV29-1 to TRBJ2-7; D remains ambiguous. Germline V gene data show CDR1 as SQVTM and CDR2 as ANQGSEA. The V end lost 4 bases, the J end lost 4 bases, and 5 bases lay between the germline ends. CDR3 length: 10 residues. CDR3 in amino acids: CSVGTYEQYF. The CDR3 DNA reads as TGCAGCGTTGGAACGTACGAGCAGTACTTC.

J is TRBJ2-7 and V is TRBV29-1; D is ambiguous. The CDR3 is 14 residues long. V gave up 1 base and J gave up 2 bases, with 12 bases separating them. The germline gives CDR1 SQVTM, CDR2 ANQGSEA. The CDR3 coding sequence is TGCAGCGTTGAAGGGGCTGGGTTGGCCTACGAGCAGTACTTC. Protein product: CSVEGAGLAYEQYF.

There are many counts of this clonotype. This rearrangement joins TRBV16 to TRBJ1-3; 9 nucleotides agree with TRBD1. Looked up from germline, CDR1 is KGHSY and CDR2 is FQNENV. Losses at the gene ends were 4 bases for V and 2 bases for J; bases not matched to a gene: 0. This CDR3 is built from 14 residues. Here the CDR3 reads CASSRTGAGNTIYF. In DNA, the CDR3 is TGTGCCAGCAGCCGGACAGGGGCTGGAAACACCATATATTTT.

This clonotype has more than one count but fewer than ten. The genes are TRBV20-1 and TRBJ2-1; a weak D match, TRBD1 (6 bases). Trimming took 5 bases from V and 10 from J, leaving 18 bases between them. Germline-derived CDR1 and CDR2 are DFQATT and SNEGSKA (reference sequence). The CDR3 runs to 13 residues. In nucleotides, the CDR3 is TGCAGTGCTGGAAACAGGGCTAGAGGGGAGCAGTTCTTC. As protein: CSAGNRARGEQFF.

The sample holds a few counts of this clonotype. Since a much larger clone is just one base distant, this may be a read error. The V and J genes are TRBV3-1 and TRBJ2-3; D not resolved. The CDR3 is made up of 13 amino acids. V dropped 3 bases and J dropped 3 bases, with 7 bases sitting between them. Germline assignment: CDR1 LGHDT and CDR2 YNNKEL (reference sequence). CDR3 sequence: CASSQWETDTQYF. CDR3 nucleotide sequence: TGTGCCAGCAGCCAGTGGGAAACAGATACGCAGTATTTT.

As concerns this clonotype: A much larger clone is a single base away; this may be a read error. V usage is TRBV5-5 and J usage is TRBJ2-5, with D maybe TRBD2 (6 bases). Germline V gives CDR1 SGHKS, CDR2 YYEKEE (reference sequence). CDR3 length: 13 residues. The CDR3 sequence is CASSLAGVETLYF. The CDR3, as DNA: TGTGCCAGCAGCTTGGCGGGGGTTGAGACCCTGTACTTC.

This sequence joins TRBV2 and TRBJ2-7; D remains ambiguous. CDR3 length: 13 residues. Germline V CDR1 and CDR2: SNHLY, FYNNEI. Trimming removed 4 bases at V and 3 bases at J, with 10 bases between. The CDR3 here is CASSVSKYYEQYF. In DNA form, the CDR3 reads TGTGCCAGCAGTGTGAGTAAATACTACGAGCAGTACTTC.